This TCR beta chain was retrieved from a study of cytomegalovirus exposure and HLA in healthy donors. Study-level results: Within a later analysis, the majority of CMV-associated TCR beta chains appeared HLA-restricted.

As for this clone: Its cognate antigen is unknown.

The CDR3 length is 15 residues. The V gene end was trimmed by 6 bases and the J gene end by 7 bases; junction bases not matched to a gene: 13. The PCR contained 60 Vbeta and 13 Jbeta primers. The data were produced by immunoSEQ multiplex PCR, yet TCRdb's version contains in-frame clones alone and is incomplete. Of about 170,000 clones in the sample, about 82% were seen once. This TCR derives from a woman aged 18 to 35 in good health and CMV-seronegative. V is TRBV23-1 and J is TRBJ2-7, with 9 bases identical to TRBD1. TRBV23-1 is assigned to the ORF class and has an uncertain function. Sequenced material: PBMCs. The CDR3 region is CASSPPGQGRGEQYF. The CDR3 coding sequence is TGCGCCAGCAGCCCGCCGGGACAGGGCCGAGGGGAGCAGTACTTC.